This T cell receptor beta chain was found in a study of shared clonotypes between healthy human individuals. Whole-study results and caveats: Shared across a handful of donors were 5% to 6% of the naive CD4 clonotypes.

About this clone itself: The antigen remains undetermined.

TCRdb's table, derived via immunoSEQ multiplex PCR, lists solely in-frame clones and lacks some. The sample lists just over 2,000,000 clones, about 95% occurring once. With 0 bases removed from V and 5 bases from J, the gap between germline ends came to 7 bases. The germline CDR1 and CDR2 sequences are LGHNA and YNFKEQ. The CDR3 extends over 13 amino acids. CD45RO-negative CD8 cells positively selected for CCR7 made up the naive population, which excluded terminally differentiated effector memory CD45RA+ cells. Donors, without exception, were Caucasian adults residing in Nashville, Tennessee. The source is a man aged 18 to 30 in good health. The chain recombines TRBV4-2 with TRBJ1-1; D gene unclear. The sample was naive CD8+ T cells sorted from blood. The CDR3 here is CASSQDSKTEAFF. The CDR3 DNA follows: TGTGCCAGCAGCCAAGATAGCAAGACTGAAGCTTTCTTT.